This is a list of T cell receptor beta chains from one sample in a study of T cell responses to AZD1222 COVID-19 vaccine. Profiling relied on immunoSEQ multiplex PCR, and the TCRdb table lists in-frame clones only, not all of them. The sample has around 33,000 clones, approximately 91% seen once. This sample comprised peripheral blood, obtained on day 0 of AZD1222 vaccination. These receptors all stem from an adult in good health. The CDR3 runs from the conserved cysteine through the conserved F or W. The order of the fields is J gene, V gene, D gene, clone size, CDR3 DNA, CDR3 protein. The D gene is left open where the match is weak. Where a row states a size, it is once, few, many or the class of an expanded clone; other rows omit it.

j_call: TRBJ2-1; v_call: TRBV6-5; d_call: TRBD2; clone_size: NA; cdr3_nt: TGTGCCAGCAGGCCGGGACTAGGAAACAATGAGCAGTTCTTC; cdr3_aa: CASRPGLGNNEQFF
j_call: TRBJ1-6; v_call: TRBV3-1/TRBV3-2; d_call: NA; clone_size: NA; cdr3_nt: TGTGCCAGCAGCCAAGATACGGGCTCGTATTCACCCCTCCACTTT; cdr3_aa: CASSQDTGSYSPLHF
j_call: TRBJ1-1; v_call: TRBV7-2; d_call: NA; clone_size: NA; cdr3_nt: TGTGCCAGCAGCTGGAGACAGACGGGGACTGAAGCTTTCTTT; cdr3_aa: CASSWRQTGTEAFF
j_call: TRBJ1-5; v_call: TRBV3-1/TRBV3-2; d_call: NA; clone_size: NA; cdr3_nt: TGTGCCAGCAGCCAAGGACAGTACCAGCCCCAGCATTTT; cdr3_aa: CASSQGQYQPQHF
j_call: TRBJ1-6; v_call: TRBV12-3/TRBV12-4; d_call: NA; clone_size: NA; cdr3_nt: TGTGCCAGCGCCAGGGGAAATTCACCCCTCCACTTT; cdr3_aa: CASARGNSPLHF
j_call: TRBJ1-5; v_call: TRBV27; d_call: NA; clone_size: NA; cdr3_nt: TGTGCCAGCAGTTCAGGGGCCAATAGCAATCAGCCCCAGCATTTT; cdr3_aa: CASSSGANSNQPQHF
j_call: TRBJ2-7; v_call: TRBV19; d_call: TRBD2; clone_size: NA; cdr3_nt: TGTGCCAGTACCTCAAGCGGGGGGAGCTCCTACGAGCAGTACTTC; cdr3_aa: CASTSSGGSSYEQYF
j_call: TRBJ2-3; v_call: TRBV5-6; d_call: TRBD1; clone_size: once; cdr3_nt: TGTGCCAGCAGCATAGGGACAGGGGGCGATACGCAGTATTTT; cdr3_aa: CASSIGTGGDTQYF
j_call: TRBJ1-5; v_call: TRBV11-2; d_call: NA; clone_size: NA; cdr3_nt: TGTGCCAGCAGCTTAGTGGGGGGAAGCAATCAGCCCCAGCATTTT; cdr3_aa: CASSLVGGSNQPQHF
j_call: TRBJ1-2; v_call: TRBV12-3/TRBV12-4; d_call: NA; clone_size: NA; cdr3_nt: TGTGCCAGCAGTGGGTTCGACTATGGCTACACCTTC; cdr3_aa: CASSGFDYGYTF
j_call: TRBJ1-5; v_call: TRBV21-1; d_call: NA; clone_size: NA; cdr3_nt: TGTGCCAGCAGCAAACCCCCAGGCTGGGGGAGCAATCAGCCCCAGCATTTT; cdr3_aa: CASSKPPGWGSNQPQHF
j_call: TRBJ1-3; v_call: TRBV12-3/TRBV12-4; d_call: NA; clone_size: once; cdr3_nt: TGTGCCAGCCTAGGTAACGGAAACACCATATATTTT; cdr3_aa: CASLGNGNTIYF
j_call: TRBJ2-3; v_call: TRBV19; d_call: TRBD2; clone_size: NA; cdr3_nt: TGTGCCAGTAGTTTTGATCCTAGCGGGGGGGCCGCAGATACGCAGTATTTT; cdr3_aa: CASSFDPSGGAADTQYF
j_call: TRBJ1-3; v_call: TRBV7-2; d_call: NA; clone_size: NA; cdr3_nt: TGTGCCAGCAGCCTCCTCGTGTCGGGTGGGAGGAAGGGAAACACCATATATTTT; cdr3_aa: CASSLLVSGGRKGNTIYF
j_call: TRBJ2-1; v_call: TRBV7-2; d_call: TRBD2; clone_size: NA; cdr3_nt: TGTGCCAGCAGCTTAGATTCCGGGACTAGCGGGGCAAATGAGCAGTTCTTC; cdr3_aa: CASSLDSGTSGANEQFF
j_call: TRBJ2-3; v_call: TRBV9; d_call: NA; clone_size: few; cdr3_nt: TGTGCCAGCAGCGCCCAGGAAGATACGCAGTATTTT; cdr3_aa: CASSAQEDTQYF
j_call: TRBJ1-2; v_call: TRBV12-3/TRBV12-4; d_call: NA; clone_size: NA; cdr3_nt: TGTGCAGTCCGGGGAACAGACCGCTATGGCTACACCTTC; cdr3_aa: CAVRGTDRYGYTF
j_call: TRBJ2-2; v_call: TRBV6-2/TRBV6-3; d_call: NA; clone_size: NA; cdr3_nt: TGTGCCAGCAGTCAATCAGGGTCCGGGGAGCTGTTTTTT; cdr3_aa: CASSQSGSGELFF
j_call: TRBJ1-1; v_call: TRBV5-1; d_call: NA; clone_size: NA; cdr3_nt: TGCGCCAGCTCAAGTGGGGGGGCGAACACTGAAGCTTTCTTT; cdr3_aa: CASSSGGANTEAFF
j_call: TRBJ1-3; v_call: TRBV12-5; d_call: NA; clone_size: few; cdr3_nt: TGTGCTAGTGGTTTGGTAGTCGGCACCTCTGGAAACACCATATATTTT; cdr3_aa: CASGLVVGTSGNTIYF
j_call: TRBJ1-2; v_call: TRBV4-2; d_call: TRBD1; clone_size: NA; cdr3_nt: TGTGCCAGCAGCGCCGGGACAGGGACCAATGGCTACACCTTC; cdr3_aa: CASSAGTGTNGYTF
j_call: TRBJ2-7; v_call: TRBV7-2; d_call: NA; clone_size: NA; cdr3_nt: TGTGCCAGCAGCGCCACCCGCGGCTACGAGCAGTACTTC; cdr3_aa: CASSATRGYEQYF
j_call: TRBJ1-5; v_call: TRBV5-1; d_call: TRBD1; clone_size: once; cdr3_nt: TGCGCCAGCAGCTCCGATGGGACAGCAAGAAAGCATTTT; cdr3_aa: CASSSDGTARKHF
j_call: TRBJ1-3; v_call: TRBV29-1; d_call: NA; clone_size: NA; cdr3_nt: TGCAGCGTTGAAGAAGTACAGAGGAGCTCTGGAAACACCATATATTTT; cdr3_aa: CSVEEVQRSSGNTIYF
j_call: TRBJ2-3; v_call: TRBV29-1; d_call: NA; clone_size: NA; cdr3_nt: TGCAGCGTGGGGTATGGGGCCAGTGGGGCAGATACGCAGTATTTT; cdr3_aa: CSVGYGASGADTQYF
j_call: TRBJ2-1; v_call: TRBV9; d_call: TRBD2; clone_size: NA; cdr3_nt: TGTGCCAGCAGCGTAGAGCCTAGCGGGGGATACTCCTACAATGAGCAGTTCTTC; cdr3_aa: CASSVEPSGGYSYNEQFF
j_call: TRBJ1-5; v_call: TRBV12-3/TRBV12-4; d_call: NA; clone_size: once; cdr3_nt: TGTGCCAGCAGTGTAAATAGCAATCAGCCCCAGCATTTT; cdr3_aa: CASSVNSNQPQHF
j_call: TRBJ2-2; v_call: TRBV3-1/TRBV3-2; d_call: NA; clone_size: NA; cdr3_nt: TGTGCCAGCAGCCAAGATAGAAGAGGTCCAGAGCTGTTTTTT; cdr3_aa: CASSQDRRGPELFF
j_call: TRBJ1-1; v_call: TRBV11-2; d_call: NA; clone_size: NA; cdr3_nt: TGTGCCAGCAGCTTAGATACAGGGATTTTGGCTGAAGCTTTCTTT; cdr3_aa: CASSLDTGILAEAFF
j_call: TRBJ2-1; v_call: TRBV2; d_call: NA; clone_size: NA; cdr3_nt: TGTGCCAGCAGTGACGGTGCGCCACAGAACAATGAGCAGTTCTTC; cdr3_aa: CASSDGAPQNNEQFF
j_call: TRBJ2-7; v_call: TRBV15; d_call: TRBD2; clone_size: NA; cdr3_nt: TGTGCCACCAGCGGCGGGGGAGGGCTTGGTGAGCAGTACTTC; cdr3_aa: CATSGGGGLGEQYF
j_call: TRBJ2-7; v_call: TRBV7-8; d_call: TRBD2; clone_size: once; cdr3_nt: TGTGCCAGCAGCCCCCTGAGGCGCGGGGGGAGTAAGGACGAGCAGTACTTC; cdr3_aa: CASSPLRRGGSKDEQYF
j_call: TRBJ1-1; v_call: TRBV7-6; d_call: NA; clone_size: NA; cdr3_nt: TGTGCCAGCAGCTTATACCCAGGGCGGAACACTGAAGCTTTCTTT; cdr3_aa: CASSLYPGRNTEAFF
j_call: TRBJ2-1; v_call: TRBV25-1; d_call: NA; clone_size: NA; cdr3_nt: TGTGCCAGCAGTGAAGCCCCCCGCTACAATGAGCAGTTCTTC; cdr3_aa: CASSEAPRYNEQFF
j_call: TRBJ2-5; v_call: TRBV11-3; d_call: NA; clone_size: NA; cdr3_nt: TGTGCCAGCAGCCCCCCTTGGGGCGAGGAGACCCAGTACTTC; cdr3_aa: CASSPPWGEETQYF
j_call: TRBJ1-2; v_call: TRBV19; d_call: TRBD1; clone_size: NA; cdr3_nt: TGTGCCAGTAGTGCGGTGCAGGGGGCGGGTGGCTACACCTTC; cdr3_aa: CASSAVQGAGGYTF
j_call: TRBJ1-2; v_call: TRBV30; d_call: TRBD1; clone_size: once; cdr3_nt: TGTGCCTGGAGTGTACAGGGGGACGGCTACACCTTC; cdr3_aa: CAWSVQGDGYTF
j_call: TRBJ1-2; v_call: TRBV6-6; d_call: TRBD1; clone_size: NA; cdr3_nt: TGTGCCAGCAGGCCTTACCAGGGGGCGGGAGGCTACACCTTC; cdr3_aa: CASRPYQGAGGYTF
j_call: TRBJ2-3; v_call: TRBV4-3; d_call: TRBD2; clone_size: NA; cdr3_nt: TGCGCCAGCAGCCAAATGAGCGGGGGAACCGGGACAGATACGCAGTATTTT; cdr3_aa: CASSQMSGGTGTDTQYF
j_call: TRBJ2-7; v_call: TRBV5-4; d_call: NA; clone_size: NA; cdr3_nt: TGTGCCAGCAGCTTTACAGGTAGTTTGTCCTACGAGCAGTACTTC; cdr3_aa: CASSFTGSLSYEQYF
j_call: TRBJ1-3; v_call: TRBV4-2; d_call: NA; clone_size: NA; cdr3_nt: TGTGCCAGCACAGAGGGACCCCTGAACACCATATATTTT; cdr3_aa: CASTEGPLNTIYF
j_call: TRBJ2-2; v_call: TRBV12-5; d_call: NA; clone_size: NA; cdr3_nt: TGTGCTAGTGGTTTCCCTCCAGGTCTTGCGGGCACCGGGGAGCTGTTTTTT; cdr3_aa: CASGFPPGLAGTGELFF
j_call: TRBJ1-6; v_call: TRBV7-2; d_call: TRBD1; clone_size: NA; cdr3_nt: TGTGCCAGCAGCCCCCAGACAGGGCTTAATTCACCCCTCCACTTT; cdr3_aa: CASSPQTGLNSPLHF
j_call: TRBJ1-2; v_call: TRBV6-5; d_call: NA; clone_size: NA; cdr3_nt: TGTGCCAGCAGTATCAGGGAGAGGTATGGCTACACCTTC; cdr3_aa: CASSIRERYGYTF
j_call: TRBJ1-3; v_call: TRBV5-4; d_call: NA; clone_size: NA; cdr3_nt: TGTGCCAGCAGGCGGGACGGAGGCTCTGGAAACACCATATATTTT; cdr3_aa: CASRRDGGSGNTIYF
j_call: TRBJ1-2; v_call: TRBV4-3; d_call: TRBD1; clone_size: NA; cdr3_nt: TGCGCCAGCAGCCAAGATGCCAGGGGGGCCAGTGGCTACACCTTC; cdr3_aa: CASSQDARGASGYTF